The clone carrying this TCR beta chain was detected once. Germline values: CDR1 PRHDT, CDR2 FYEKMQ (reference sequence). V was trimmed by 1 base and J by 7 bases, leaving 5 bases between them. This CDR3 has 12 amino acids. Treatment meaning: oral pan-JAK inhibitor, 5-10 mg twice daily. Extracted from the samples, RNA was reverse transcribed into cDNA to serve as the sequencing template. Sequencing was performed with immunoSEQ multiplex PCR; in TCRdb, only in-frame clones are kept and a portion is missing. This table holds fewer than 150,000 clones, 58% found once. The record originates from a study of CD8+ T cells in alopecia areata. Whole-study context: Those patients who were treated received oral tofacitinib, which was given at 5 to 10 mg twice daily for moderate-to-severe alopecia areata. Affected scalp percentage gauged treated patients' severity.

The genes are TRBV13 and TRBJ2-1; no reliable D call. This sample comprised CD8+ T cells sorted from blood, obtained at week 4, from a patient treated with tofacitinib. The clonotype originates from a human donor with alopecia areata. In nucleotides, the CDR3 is TGTGCCAGCAGCTTAGCTAGTAATGAGCAGTTCTTC. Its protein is CASSLASNEQFF.